The 20 T cell receptor beta chains reported below all come from one sample, sequenced in a study of blood T cell repertoires in COVID-19. Using immunoSEQ multiplex PCR, the repertoire was profiled, and TCRdb retains in-frame clones only, with some absent. The sample carries some 56,000 clones, 82% recorded once. The specimen was peripheral blood. These receptors originate from a man at least 80 years old with COVID-19, enrolled during active disease.

The CDR3 region is CAISDAGGLMEGASNQPQHF. CDR3 nucleotides: TGTGCCATCAGTGATGCCGGGGGTCTGATGGAAGGGGCTAGCAATCAGCCCCAGCATTTT. The rearrangement links TRBV10-3 to TRBJ1-5; tentative D call: TRBD1 (5 bases). Germline assignment: CDR1 ENHRY and CDR2 SYGVKD. This CDR3 has 20 amino acids. V was trimmed by 3 bases and J by 0 bases, leaving 24 bases between them.

This clone was found a few times. This chain connects TRBV19 to TRBJ2-1; D might be TRBD2 (7 bases). Trimming removed 3 bases at V and 2 bases at J, with 17 bases between. The CDR3 runs 17 residues. CDR1 and CDR2 (germline): LNHDA, SQIVND (reference sequence). The CDR3: CASSMSTGRGTYNEQFF. Written as DNA, the CDR3 is TGTGCCAGTAGTATGTCTACAGGGAGGGGTACCTACAATGAGCAGTTCTTC.

The chain uses TRBV7-2 and TRBJ2-3; TRBD2 aligns across 7 bases. The trim removed 4 bases at V and 2 bases at J, leaving 15 bases unmatched. This CDR3 spans 18 amino acids. Germline values: CDR1 SGHTA, CDR2 FQGNSA. The DNA of the CDR3 is TGTGCCAGCAGCTCCCCCTTGAGAGGAGCGGGATCCACAGATACGCAGTATTTT. Translating gives CASSSPLRGAGSTDTQYF.

The chain is built from TRBV30 and TRBJ1-4, with 10 bases identical to TRBD1. Per germline, CDR1 GTSNPN and CDR2 SVGIG (reference sequence). This CDR3 has 14 amino acids. V lost 2 bases to trimming and J lost 8 bases; unmatched junction nucleotides: 5. In nucleotides, the CDR3 is TGTGCCTGGAGTCGGGACAGGGGCGGAGAAAAACTGTTTTTT. This codes for CAWSRDRGGEKLFF.

J is TRBJ2-7 and V is TRBV18; possible D gene TRBD2, 6 bases. The germline V and J ends were trimmed by 3 bases and 5 bases, with 11 bases remaining between them. Germline V gene sequence: CDR1 KGHSH, CDR2 LQKENI. The CDR3 runs 13 residues. Written as DNA, the CDR3 is TGTGCCAGCTCACCCCCGGGCGGGGACGAGCAGTACGTC. Its translation is CASSPPGGDEQYV.

This sequence joins TRBV7-8 and TRBJ1-1; a possible D gene is TRBD1 (6 bases). The CDR3 runs 14 residues. Trimming removed 7 bases at V and 1 base at J, with 13 bases between. The germline CDR1 and CDR2 sequences are SGHVS and FQNEAQ. CDR3 residues: CASTLVTGNTEAFF. CDR3 in DNA: TGTGCCAGCACCCTCGTGACAGGGAACACTGAAGCTTTCTTT.

This sequence joins TRBV19 and TRBJ2-1; perhaps TRBD2 as D (6 bases). Germline lookup yields CDR1 LNHDA and CDR2 SQIVND (reference sequence). Trimming left V 7 bases short and J 0 bases short, with 7 bases between. The CDR3 extends over 13 amino acids. This chain's CDR3 is CASKGGSYNEQFF. Here the CDR3 DNA reads TGTGCCAGTAAGGGAGGCTCCTACAATGAGCAGTTCTTC.

The V gene is TRBV6-4, the J gene TRBJ1-1; perhaps TRBD1 as D (5 bases). From germline, CDR1 is MRHNA and CDR2 SNTAGT. Trimming removed 4 bases at V and 3 bases at J, with 12 bases between. The CDR3 sequence is 14 residues long. DNA for the CDR3: TGTGCCAGCAGTGTTTACGGAGGGGACACTGAAGCTTTCTTT. Its protein is CASSVYGGDTEAFF.

This chain links TRBV6-5 with TRBJ2-7, with TRBD1 identical over 8 bases. V lost 4 bases, J lost 7 bases, and 9 bases stayed unmatched. CDR1 is MNHEY and CDR2 is SVGAGI in the germline V gene. This CDR3 has 14 residues. The CDR3 DNA follows: TGTGCCAGCAGTTCGTCAGGGGGCACAAGAGAGCAGTACTTC. As protein: CASSSSGGTREQYF.

The chain has TRBV7-2 and TRBJ1-4; TRBD1 is a possible D gene (5 bases). CDR1 is SGHTA and CDR2 is FQGNSA in the germline V gene. Trimming shortened V by 2 bases and J by 5 bases, and 12 bases separated the two germline ends. The CDR3 contains 15 residues. CDR3 DNA sequence: TGTGCCAGCAGCTTATCTAGACAGACAAATGAAAAACTGTTTTTT. It is translated as CASSLSRQTNEKLFF.

The chain carries TRBV15 and TRBJ2-7; D call uncertain. This CDR3 region has 16 residues. The V gene lost 3 bases and the J gene lost 3 bases, with 18 bases spanning the gap. CDR1 is LNHNV, CDR2 YYDKDF, per germline (reference sequence). The CDR3: CATSRGLKSANYEQYV. CDR3 nucleotides: TGTGCCACCAGCAGGGGTCTAAAAAGCGCCAACTACGAGCAGTACGTC.

The chain links TRBV20-1 to TRBJ1-2; D gene uncertain. Germline V gene sequence: CDR1 DFQATT, CDR2 SNEGSKA (reference sequence). The CDR3 covers 14 residues. V was cut by 3 bases and J by 6 bases, with 17 bases left in between. CDR3 DNA sequence: TGCAGTGCTAGTTGGCAACTTACCGGGGATGGCTACACCTTC. It specifies CSASWQLTGDGYTF.

CDR3 amino acids: CASSRLAGQNEQFF. Here the CDR3 DNA reads TGTGCCAGCAGCCGACTAGCGGGACAGAATGAGCAGTTCTTC. The gene calls are TRBV6-5 and TRBJ2-1; 11 bases are a match to TRBD2. Germline loops: CDR1 MNHEY, CDR2 SVGAGI. The CDR3 totals 14 residues. Trimming cost V 6 bases and J 7 bases; bases outside gene matches: 5.

The rearrangement links TRBV7-2 to TRBJ2-1, with 9 bases matching TRBD2. V lost 5 bases, J lost 9 bases, and 14 bases stayed unmatched. Germline assignment: CDR1 SGHTA and CDR2 FQGNSA. This CDR3 region has 16 residues. The CDR3 nucleotides read TGTGCCAGCAGCCTTATTAGCGGGGGCAGTTACGGTGAGCAGTTCTTC. Translation gives CASSLISGGSYGEQFF.

The rearrangement uses TRBV7-2 and TRBJ2-7, with 7 bases lining up with TRBD1. After removal of 4 bases from V and 3 bases from J, the junction contained 3 bases not matched to a gene. Germline CDR1 is SGHTA and CDR2 is FQGNSA. This CDR3 is built from 13 residues. The CDR3 region has the DNA TGTGCCAGCAGCTCTCGGGACAGCTACGAGCAGTACTTC. This gives the protein CASSSRDSYEQYF.

CDR3 residues: CAWSVLTGSSPLHF. The CDR3 DNA reads TGTGCCTGGAGTGTATTGACAGGGAGTTCACCCCTCCACTTT. This sequence joins TRBV30 and TRBJ1-6, with TRBD1 matching over 7 bases. Germline CDR1 is GTSNPN and CDR2 is SVGIG (reference sequence). Trimming at V came to 0 bases and at J to 9 bases, leaving 5 bases not matched to a gene. The CDR3 totals 14 residues. The entire variable domain, with the rest obtained from reference TRBV30 and TRBJ1-6, is as follows: SQTIHQWPATLVQPVGSPLSLECTVEGTSNPNLYWYRQAAGRGLQLLFYSVGIGQISSEVPQNLSASRPQDRQFILSSKKLLLSDSGFYLCAWSVLTGSSPLHFGNGTRLTVT.

The chain combines TRBV15 with TRBJ1-5; TRBD1 might be the D (5 bases). Between the trimmed V and J ends, which lost 1 base and 11 bases, there was a span of 15 bases. The CDR3 is 14 residues long. CDR1 and CDR2 (germline): LNHNV, YYDKDF (reference sequence). Here the CDR3 reads CATSRGQGGASQHF. CDR3 bases: TGTGCCACCAGCAGAGGGCAGGGAGGGGCGTCCCAGCATTTT.

The chain uses TRBV18 and TRBJ1-1, with 10 nucleotides matching TRBD1. Germline V gene data show CDR1 as KGHSH and CDR2 as LQKENI. The CDR3 is made up of 14 amino acids. V was pared by 2 bases and J by 6 bases, with 3 bases of the junction left unmatched. The CDR3 coding sequence is TGTGCCAGCTCACCAATGGGACAGGGGCCTGAAGCTTTCTTT. As protein: CASSPMGQGPEAFF.

V usage is TRBV28 and J usage is TRBJ1-2, with D perhaps TRBD1 (5 bases). Germline V gene sequence: CDR1 MDHEN, CDR2 SYDVKM. The CDR3 extends over 14 amino acids. V was trimmed by 6 bases and J by 4 bases, leaving 15 bases between them. The CDR3 here is CASSRWGERYGYTF. CDR3 bases: TGTGCCAGCAGCCGCTGGGGGGAACGCTATGGCTACACCTTC.

The rearrangement links TRBV12-3 or TRBV12-4 to TRBJ2-7; 9 bases agree with TRBD1. Unmatched junction bases numbered 3, after V lost 6 bases and J lost 6 bases. This CDR3 region has 12 residues. The CDR3 is CASRKDRGEQYV. CDR3 nucleotides: TGTGCCAGCAGAAAGGACAGGGGCGAGCAGTACGTC.